This T cell receptor (beta chain) stems from a study of T cell responses to AZD1222 COVID-19 vaccine. Whole-study results and caveats: In a largely white British group with more females than males, clonal diversity was possibly underestimated. Following two doses of AZD1222, Spike-specific TCR breadth and depth rose.

Profiled with immunoSEQ multiplex PCR; TCRdb holds only in-frame clones, not every one. The table has fewer than 150,000 clones, around 91% seen once. Concerning this clone: Its specificity is unknown.

The TCR sequence derives from an adult in good health. Sequencing used peripheral blood, obtained on day 0 of AZD1222 vaccination.

CDR3: CASSAGGAFGYTF. CDR3 coding DNA: TGTGCCAGCAGTGCTGGGGGGGCATTTGGCTACACCTTC. The chain links TRBV12-3 or TRBV12-4 to TRBJ1-2; a possible D gene is TRBD1 (6 bases). V lost 5 bases to trimming and J lost 7 bases, with 14 bases between them. The CDR3 consists of 13 residues.